The present TCR beta chain was sequenced within a study of CD8 T cells in Susac syndrome. Reverse transcription of about 0.45 to 1 ug RNA was carried out with random hexamers. A multiplex approach, immunoSEQ multiplex PCR, amplified TCR beta CDR3 across 54 Vbeta and 13 Jbeta. TCRdb re-called the immunoSEQ multiplex PCR reads through MiXCR, storing one row per CDR3 protein. The sample carries around 150,000 distinct CDR3 sequences, approximately 93% recorded once. This CDR3 comprises 15 residues. CDR1 and CDR2 (germline): SEHNR, FQNEAQ (reference sequence). Unmatched junction bases numbered 1, after V lost 5 bases and J lost 0 bases. Multiple sclerosis controls were treatment-naive patients with stable or active relapsing-remitting disease.

The clonotype comes from a human donor with multiple sclerosis. Sequencing was performed on CD4+ T cells from PBMCs. V and J are TRBV7-9 and TRBJ2-3; TRBD2 matches 11 bases. Written as DNA, the CDR3 is TGTGCCAGCAGCCGACTAGCGGGGAGCACAGATACGCAGTATTTT. Translation gives CASSRLAGSTDTQYF.